The source of this T cell receptor beta chain is a study of blood T cell repertoires in COVID-19. CDR3 size: 16 residues. From germline, CDR1 is LNHDA and CDR2 SQIVND (reference sequence). V trimming: 5 bases; J trimming: 3 bases; junction bases outside the gene matches: 8. Authors' processing steps: Using reference gene primer amplification, nucleated cell counts were estimated. Repertoires were generated with immunoSEQ multiplex PCR, while TCRdb's copy carries only in-frame clones and drops some. From that table come the V and J calls and clone size; the DNA was used to work out D and trimming. Of around 150,000 clones listed, around 90% are singletons.

The V call is TRBV19, the J call TRBJ1-4, with 8 bases matching TRBD1. The clonotype comes from a woman in her sixties or seventies with active or convalescent COVID-19. Material: peripheral blood. The CDR3 loop reads CASSGRTGLANEKLFF. The CDR3 bases are TGTGCCAGTAGTGGGCGGACAGGGCTCGCTAATGAAAAACTGTTTTTT. The full variable domain, with the rest looked up from reference TRBV19 and TRBJ1-4, is DGGITQSPKYLFRKEGQNVTLSCEQNLNHDAMYWYRQDPGQGLRLIYYSQIVNDFQKGDIAEGYSVSREKKESFPLTVTSAQKNPTAFYLCASSGRTGLANEKLFFGSGTQLSVL.